This T cell receptor (beta chain) was identified in a study of human T cells and chemical hapten exposure. Study-wide background: Patients, predominantly female, presented with alopecia areata, totalis or universalis. Study observations and caveats: While controls formed fewer of them, expanded TCRs formed significantly more large CDR3 similarity clusters.

This clonotype was seen many times. What it recognizes is unknown. Single cDNA molecules in the library carried unique molecular identifiers attached during preparation. From the RACE reads, TCRdb called clonotypes with MiXCR, one entry per CDR3 protein. The sample has roughly 380,000 distinct CDR3 sequences; about 5.1% are singletons. This CDR3 is 14 amino acids long. Trimming stripped 0 bases from V and 4 bases from J, with 10 bases between. Germline V lookup: CDR1 SGHRS, CDR2 YFSETQ. Time point defined: pre-sensitization, week 0. Treatment indicated: therapeutic diphenylcyclopropenone sensitization with weekly scalp DPC.

The TCR was taken from a woman between 50 and 59 years old with alopecia areata. Some clones in this sample may be carry-over from other donors' samples. V is TRBV5-1 and J is TRBJ2-5; D is undetermined. The starting material was whole blood, obtained in connection with sensitization to the hapten diphenylcyclopropenone (DPC). The CDR3 nucleotides are TGCGCCAGCAGCTTGGCCCGGCAACGAGAGACCCAGTACTTC. It is translated as CASSLARQRETQYF. The complete variable domain, with remaining parts taken from reference TRBV5-1 and TRBJ2-5, reads KAGVTQTPRYLIKTRGQQVTLSCSPISGHRSVSWYQQTPGQGLQFLFEYFSETQRNKGNFPGRFSGRQFSNSRSEMNVSTLELGDSALYLCASSLARQRETQYFGPGTRLLVL.